One and the same sample provided the 23 T cell receptor beta chains below, sequenced in a study of blood T cell repertoires in COVID-19. Clones were read by immunoSEQ multiplex PCR, and TCRdb kept only the in-frame ones, dropping some. The table shows about 59,000 clones, with roughly 78% occurring only once. Specimen: peripheral blood. The receptor source for this set is a man in his 60s with acute or convalescent COVID-19.

The J gene is TRBJ1-1, the V gene TRBV18; maybe TRBD1 (6 bases). This CDR3 comprises 15 residues. Between the trimmed V and J ends, which lost 0 bases and 4 bases, there was a span of 12 bases. The germline V gene has CDR1 KGHSH and CDR2 LQKENI. The chain's CDR3 is CASSPPHREGTEAFF. CDR3 nucleotides: TGTGCCAGCTCACCACCGCACAGGGAGGGCACTGAAGCTTTCTTT.

The chain uses TRBV30 and TRBJ1-4; D is undetermined. This CDR3 comprises 14 residues. V was clipped by 5 bases and J by 3 bases, with 13 bases between them. Germline CDR1 GTSNPN, CDR2 SVGIG (reference sequence). CDR3 bases: TGTGCCTGGGCGGAGGAACGGTCTAATGAAAAACTGTTTTTT. Translation gives CAWAEERSNEKLFF.

The V and J genes are TRBV11-2 and TRBJ2-3, with 9 nucleotides matching TRBD2. After removal of 2 bases from V and 1 base from J, the junction contained 7 bases not matched to a gene. Per germline, CDR1 SGHAT and CDR2 FQNNGV. The CDR3 covers 17 residues. This chain's CDR3 is CASSLTIGGRGTDTQYF. For the CDR3, the DNA is TGTGCCAGCAGCTTAACAATTGGCGGGAGGGGCACAGATACGCAGTATTTT.

CDR3 amino acids: CASSLRTGGADTQYF. DNA for the CDR3: TGTGCCAGCAGCCTAAGGACAGGGGGCGCAGATACGCAGTATTTT. The genes are TRBV7-9 and TRBJ2-3; 11 nucleotides match TRBD1. Germline CDR1 reads SEHNR; CDR2 reads FQNEAQ (reference sequence). The CDR3 length is 15 residues. J was trimmed by 4 bases and V by 5 bases; bases with no gene match: 5.

The sample holds a few counts of this clone. The CDR3 loop is CASSPGGGRNQPQHF. For the CDR3, the DNA is TGCGCCAGCAGCCCCGGGGGGGGGCGGAACCAGCCCCAGCATTTT. The rearrangement links TRBV5-1 to TRBJ1-5, with a tentative D call TRBD1 (6 bases). Trimming pared 4 bases from V and 7 bases from J, leaving 18 bases between. CDR1 SGHRS and CDR2 YFSETQ come from the germline V gene. This CDR3 comprises 15 residues.

The chain combines TRBV27 with TRBJ2-7; D possibly corresponds to TRBD1 (5 bases). The CDR3 loop spans 13 amino acids. Germline CDR1 is MNHEY and CDR2 is SMNVEV (reference sequence). V lost 10 bases and J 0 bases, leaving 13 bases between the germline ends. Here the CDR3 reads CATRGHSSYEQYF. The CDR3 DNA reads as TGTGCCACCCGAGGACATTCCTCCTACGAGCAGTACTTC.

The chain couples TRBV7-9 to TRBJ1-5; possible D gene TRBD1, 5 bases. Germline-derived CDR1 and CDR2 are SEHNR and FQNEAQ (reference sequence). CDR3 length equals 13 residues. V gave up 3 bases and J gave up 5 bases, with 8 bases separating them. CDR3 sequence reads: CASSLSGDQPQHF. The CDR3 coding sequence is TGTGCCAGCAGCTTGTCGGGGGATCAGCCCCAGCATTTT. The variable domain in full, with the rest retrieved from reference TRBV7-9 and TRBJ1-5, is DTGVSQNPRHKITKRGQNVTFRCDPISEHNRLYWYRQTLGQGPEFLTYFQNEAQLEKSRLLSDRFSAERPKGSFSTLEIQRTEQGDSAMYLCASSLSGDQPQHFGDGTRLSIL.

V and J are TRBV19 and TRBJ2-4, with D perhaps matching TRBD2 (5 bases). From germline, CDR1 is LNHDA and CDR2 SQIVND (reference sequence). With 3 bases removed from V and 8 bases from J, the gap between germline ends came to 8 bases. This CDR3 has 12 amino acids. In DNA, the CDR3 is TGTGCCAGTAGTATGAGGGCGGACATTCAGTACTTC. Its translation: CASSMRADIQYF.

The chain joins TRBV2 to TRBJ2-4, with D hard to call. Germline V CDR1 and CDR2: SNHLY, FYNNEI. This CDR3 is 16 amino acids long. The ends were cut back, 0 bases at V and 5 bases at J, with 14 bases in the middle. CDR3 amino acids: CASSEALPWSENIQYF. CDR3 bases: TGTGCCAGCAGTGAAGCGCTCCCTTGGTCGGAAAACATTCAGTACTTC.

The chain joins TRBV5-8 to TRBJ2-2; possible D gene TRBD2, 5 bases. With 0 bases removed from V and 6 bases from J, the gap between germline ends came to 9 bases. The CDR3 runs 14 residues. Per the germline V gene, CDR1 is SGHTS and CDR2 is YDEGEE. In DNA, the CDR3 is TGTGCCAGCAGCTTGGGAGGGTATCCCGGGGAGCTGTTTTTT. Translated, it gives CASSLGGYPGELFF. Full variable domain (outside the CDR3, taken from reference TRBV5-8 and TRBJ2-2): EAGVTQSPTHLIKTRGQQATLRCSPISGHTSVYWYQQALGLGLQFLLWYDEGEERNRGNFPPRFSGRQFPNYSSELNVNALELEDSALYLCASSLGGYPGELFFGEGSRLTVL.

The chain has TRBV5-4 and TRBJ2-5; perhaps TRBD2 as D (6 bases). Per the germline V gene, CDR1 is SGHNT and CDR2 is YYREEE (reference sequence). With 4 bases removed from V and 4 bases from J, the gap between germline ends came to 14 bases. This CDR3 is built from 14 residues. The DNA of the CDR3 is TGTGCCAGCAGCCCTGACCGGGGGTCAGAGACCCAGTACTTC. Translating gives CASSPDRGSETQYF.

V usage is TRBV27 and J usage is TRBJ1-1; D uncertain. The CDR3 covers 14 residues. The germline CDR1 and CDR2 sequences are MNHEY and SMNVEV (reference sequence). The V and J ends lost 2 bases and 4 bases respectively, with 11 bases between them. Written as DNA, the CDR3 is TGTGCCAGCAGTTTAGAAGGCTCGGGCACTGAAGCTTTCTTT. This codes for CASSLEGSGTEAFF.

This sequence joins TRBV5-1 and TRBJ1-2; D not certain. V was pared by 2 bases and J by 2 bases, with 4 bases between. The CDR3 is 12 residues long. The germline V gene encodes CDR1 SGHRS and CDR2 YFSETQ. The CDR3 DNA is TGCGCCAGCAGCTTCCAAAACTATGGCTACACCTTC. Residues: CASSFQNYGYTF.

This chain joins TRBV5-1 and TRBJ1-2; D is perhaps TRBD1 (5 bases). The CDR3 covers 13 residues. CDR1 SGHRS and CDR2 YFSETQ come from the germline V gene. Deletions cut 4 bases from V and 2 bases from J, with 9 bases between. CDR3 residues: CASSDSLNYGYTF. The DNA for the CDR3 is TGCGCCAGCAGCGACAGTCTAAACTATGGCTACACCTTC. Full variable domain (rest looked up from reference TRBV5-1 and TRBJ1-2): KAGVTQTPRYLIKTRGQQVTLSCSPISGHRSVSWYQQTPGQGLQFLFEYFSETQRNKGNFPGRFSGRQFSNSRSEMNVSTLELGDSALYLCASSDSLNYGYTFGSGTRLTVV.

This clone was seen a single time. V and J are TRBV2 and TRBJ1-5; tentatively, D is TRBD1 (6 bases). The length of the CDR3 is 14 residues. Germline V gene sequence: CDR1 SNHLY, CDR2 FYNNEI. Trimming cost V 6 bases and J 5 bases, with 14 bases left between them. The CDR3 DNA is TGTGCCAGCAGCGAACGGACAGAAGATCAGCCCCAGCATTTT. Protein product: CASSERTEDQPQHF.

This clone has just one count. V gene TRBV7-2 combines with J gene TRBJ1-1; 7 bases map to TRBD1. The CDR3 covers 14 residues. Germline V gives CDR1 SGHTA, CDR2 FQGNSA. The V and J ends lost 5 bases and 7 bases, in that order; junction bases with no gene match: 10. CDR3 in amino acids: CASSVRGQLVEAFF. The CDR3 DNA reads as TGTGCCAGCAGCGTACGGGGACAGTTAGTTGAAGCTTTCTTT.

This chain connects TRBV6-1 to TRBJ1-3; unclear D gene. This CDR3 comprises 15 residues. Trimming pared 1 base from V and 0 bases from J, leaving 7 bases between. CDR1 is MNHNS, CDR2 SASEGT, per germline. CDR3 nucleotide sequence: TGTGCCAGCAGTGAAGGGCGGAGCTCTGGAAACACCATATATTTT. It translates to CASSEGRSSGNTIYF.

V gene TRBV28 combines with J gene TRBJ2-1; D might be TRBD2 (6 bases). Trimming took off 3 bases at V and 0 bases at J, with 21 bases between the two ends. The CDR3 length is 19 residues. Germline V gives CDR1 MDHEN, CDR2 SYDVKM. CDR3 in DNA: TGTGCCAGCAGTTTTGGGCCGTGGCGGGACGCGCGCTCCTACAATGAGCAGTTCTTC. Its translation: CASSFGPWRDARSYNEQFF.

By share, this clone counts as medium-sized (0.01 to 0.1%). The rearrangement uses TRBV4-1 and TRBJ2-1, with TRBD2 matching over 9 bases. The CDR3 is 15 amino acids. V dropped 1 base and J dropped 7; count of bases not matched to a gene: 5. Per germline, CDR1 MGHRA and CDR2 YSYEKL. The CDR3 DNA follows: TGCGCCAGCAGCCAAGGTTTAGCGGGAGAAAATGAGCAGTTCTTC. This encodes CASSQGLAGENEQFF.

The chain carries TRBV12-5 and TRBJ2-2; tentative D call: TRBD2 (5 bases). Germline assignment: CDR1 LGHNT and CDR2 FRNRAP. This CDR3 spans 13 amino acids. CDR3 nucleotides: TGTATCACCCCCGGGGTTGGAACCGGGGAGCTGTTTTTT. This gives the protein CITPGVGTGELFF. Using reference TRBV12-5 and TRBJ2-2 for the parts outside the CDR3, the full variable domain is DARVTQTPRHKVTEMGQEVTMRCQPILGHNTVFWYRQTMMQGLELLAYFRNRAPLDDSGMPKDRFSAEMPDATLATLKIQPSEPRDSAVYFCITPGVGTGELFFGEGSRLTVL.

The chain combines TRBV4-3 with TRBJ1-4; maybe TRBD1 (6 bases). Germline V gene data show CDR1 as LGHNA and CDR2 as YSLEER. Trimming took off 8 bases at V and 8 bases at J, with 12 bases between the two ends. CDR3 length: 12 residues. CDR3: CASARGGEKLFF. The CDR3 DNA reads TGCGCCAGCGCCAGGGGCGGCGAAAAACTGTTTTTT.

The chain recombines TRBV25-1 with TRBJ1-2, with 10 bases that match TRBD1. After removal of 8 bases from V and 6 bases from J, the junction contained 6 bases not matched to a gene. Per the germline V gene, CDR1 is MGHDK and CDR2 is SYGVNS. The CDR3 sequence is 13 residues long. Here the CDR3 reads CASGRQGADGYTF. CDR3 DNA: TGTGCCAGCGGGAGACAGGGGGCGGATGGCTACACCTTC.

The chain links TRBV27 to TRBJ2-7; 7 positions match TRBD1. Germline V lookup: CDR1 MNHEY, CDR2 SMNVEV (reference sequence). Trimming took 4 bases from V and 6 from J; bases not matched to a gene: 15. The CDR3 spans 16 residues. CDR3 nucleotides: TGTGCCAGCAGTTCTAGACAGGGAAGGATGGGCTTCGAGCAGTACTTC. Translation gives CASSSRQGRMGFEQYF.